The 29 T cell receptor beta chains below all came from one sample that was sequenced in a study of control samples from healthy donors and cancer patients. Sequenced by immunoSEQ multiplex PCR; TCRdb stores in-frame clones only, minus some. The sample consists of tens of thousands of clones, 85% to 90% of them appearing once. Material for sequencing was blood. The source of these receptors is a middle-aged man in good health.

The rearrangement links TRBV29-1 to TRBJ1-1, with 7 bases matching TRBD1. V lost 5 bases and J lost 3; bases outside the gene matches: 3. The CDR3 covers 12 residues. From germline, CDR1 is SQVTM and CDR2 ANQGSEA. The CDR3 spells CSVQTGYTEAFF. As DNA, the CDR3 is TGCAGCGTTCAGACAGGGTACACTGAAGCTTTCTTT.

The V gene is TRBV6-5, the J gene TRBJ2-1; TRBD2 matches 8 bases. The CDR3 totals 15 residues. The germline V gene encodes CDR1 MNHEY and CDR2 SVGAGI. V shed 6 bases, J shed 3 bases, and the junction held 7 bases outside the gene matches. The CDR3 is CASSRSGGLYNEQFF. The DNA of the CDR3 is TGTGCCAGCAGCCGGAGCGGGGGCCTCTACAATGAGCAGTTCTTC.

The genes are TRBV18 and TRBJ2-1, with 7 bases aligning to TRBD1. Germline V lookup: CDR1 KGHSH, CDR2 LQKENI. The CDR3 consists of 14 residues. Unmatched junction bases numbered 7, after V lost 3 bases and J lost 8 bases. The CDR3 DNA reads TGTGCCAGCTCACCTACACAGGGGTCGCATGAGCAGTTCTTC. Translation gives CASSPTQGSHEQFF.

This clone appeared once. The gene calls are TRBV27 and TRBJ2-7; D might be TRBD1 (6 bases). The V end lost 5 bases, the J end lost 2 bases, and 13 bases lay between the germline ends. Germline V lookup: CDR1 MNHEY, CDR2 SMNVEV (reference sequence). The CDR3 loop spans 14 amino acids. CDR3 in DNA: TGTGCCAGCAGTACCACAGGACAGCCCTACGAGCAGTACTTC. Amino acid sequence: CASSTTGQPYEQYF.

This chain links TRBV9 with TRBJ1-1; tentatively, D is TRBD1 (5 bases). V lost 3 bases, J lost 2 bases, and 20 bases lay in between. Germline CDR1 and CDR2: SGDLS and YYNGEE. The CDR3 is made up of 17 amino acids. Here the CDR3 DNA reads TGTGCCAGCAGCGAGAGGGCAGGGTGGGGGGACAACACTGAAGCTTTCTTT. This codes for CASSERAGWGDNTEAFF.

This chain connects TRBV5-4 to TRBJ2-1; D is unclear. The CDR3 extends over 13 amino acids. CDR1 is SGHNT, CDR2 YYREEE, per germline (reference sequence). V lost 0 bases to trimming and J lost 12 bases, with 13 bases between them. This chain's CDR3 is CASSLGPEARQFF. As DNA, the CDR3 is TGTGCCAGCAGCTTGGGGCCCGAAGCAAGGCAGTTCTTC.

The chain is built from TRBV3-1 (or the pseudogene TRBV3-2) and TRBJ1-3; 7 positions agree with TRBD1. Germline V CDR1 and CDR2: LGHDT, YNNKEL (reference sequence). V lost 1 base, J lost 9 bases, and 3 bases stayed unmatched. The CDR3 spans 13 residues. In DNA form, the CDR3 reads TGTGCCAGCAGCCAAGGACAGGGAGGCACCATATATTTT. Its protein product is CASSQGQGGTIYF.

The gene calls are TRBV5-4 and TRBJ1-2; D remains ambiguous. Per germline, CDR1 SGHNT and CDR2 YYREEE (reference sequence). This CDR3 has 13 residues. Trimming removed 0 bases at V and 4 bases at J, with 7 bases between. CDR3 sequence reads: CASSLDGSYGYTF. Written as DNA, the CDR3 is TGTGCCAGCAGCTTGGACGGATCCTATGGCTACACCTTC.

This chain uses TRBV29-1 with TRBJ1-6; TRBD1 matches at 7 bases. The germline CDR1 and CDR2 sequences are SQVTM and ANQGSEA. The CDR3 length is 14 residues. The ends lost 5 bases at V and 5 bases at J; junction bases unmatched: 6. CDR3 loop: CSVSSGQNNSPLHF. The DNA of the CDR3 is TGCAGCGTTTCTTCGGGACAGAATAATTCACCCCTCCACTTT.

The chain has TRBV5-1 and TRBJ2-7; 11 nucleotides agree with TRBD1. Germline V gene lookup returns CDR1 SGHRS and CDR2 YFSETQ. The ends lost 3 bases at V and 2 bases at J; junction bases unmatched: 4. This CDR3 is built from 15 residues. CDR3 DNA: TGCGCCAGCAGCTCCCGGGACAGGGGGACCTACGAGCAGTACTTC. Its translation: CASSSRDRGTYEQYF.

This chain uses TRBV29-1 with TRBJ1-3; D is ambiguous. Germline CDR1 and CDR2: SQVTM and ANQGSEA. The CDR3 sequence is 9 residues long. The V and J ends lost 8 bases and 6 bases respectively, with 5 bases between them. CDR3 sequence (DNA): TGCAGCCCCCTAAACACCATATATTTT. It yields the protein CSPLNTIYF.

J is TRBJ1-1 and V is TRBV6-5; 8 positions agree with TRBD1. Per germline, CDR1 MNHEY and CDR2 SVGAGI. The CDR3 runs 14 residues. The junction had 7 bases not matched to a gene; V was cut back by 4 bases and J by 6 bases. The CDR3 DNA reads TGTGCCAGCAGTTTAACAGGGGGTAACGCTGAAGCTTTCTTT. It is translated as CASSLTGGNAEAFF.

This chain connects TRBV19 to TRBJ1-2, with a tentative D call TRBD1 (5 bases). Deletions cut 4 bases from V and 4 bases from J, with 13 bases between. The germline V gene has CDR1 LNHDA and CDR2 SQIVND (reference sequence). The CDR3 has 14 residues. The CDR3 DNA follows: TGTGCCAGTAGTACCTACCTTACAGGCTATGGCTACACCTTC. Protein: CASSTYLTGYGYTF.

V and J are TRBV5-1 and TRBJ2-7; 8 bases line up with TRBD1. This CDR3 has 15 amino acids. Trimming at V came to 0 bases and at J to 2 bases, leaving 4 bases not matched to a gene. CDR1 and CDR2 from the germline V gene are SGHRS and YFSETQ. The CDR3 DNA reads TGCGCCAGCAGCTTGGGCGGGACAGGTGCCTACGAGCAGTACTTC. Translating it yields CASSLGGTGAYEQYF.

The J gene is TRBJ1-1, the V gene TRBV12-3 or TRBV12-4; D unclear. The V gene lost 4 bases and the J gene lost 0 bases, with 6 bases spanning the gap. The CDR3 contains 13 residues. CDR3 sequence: CASSSRVNTEAFF. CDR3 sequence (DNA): TGTGCCAGCAGTTCACGGGTGAACACTGAAGCTTTCTTT.

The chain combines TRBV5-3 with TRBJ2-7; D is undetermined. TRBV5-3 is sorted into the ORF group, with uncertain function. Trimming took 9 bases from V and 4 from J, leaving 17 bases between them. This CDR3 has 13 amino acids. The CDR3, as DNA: TGTGCCAAGAAGACGCTTCCAGGTTACGAGCAGTACTTC. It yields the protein CAKKTLPGYEQYF.

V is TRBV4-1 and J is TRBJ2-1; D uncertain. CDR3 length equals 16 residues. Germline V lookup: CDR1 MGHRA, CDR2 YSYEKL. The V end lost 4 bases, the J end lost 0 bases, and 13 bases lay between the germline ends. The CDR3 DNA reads TGCGCCAGCAGCCTGTCTGCGTCAGGCTCCTACAATGAGCAGTTCTTC. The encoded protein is CASSLSASGSYNEQFF.

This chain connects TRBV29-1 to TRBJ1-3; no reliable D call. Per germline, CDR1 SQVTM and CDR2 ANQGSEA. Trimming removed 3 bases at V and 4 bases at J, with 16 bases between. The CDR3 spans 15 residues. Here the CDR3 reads CSVESTRLGGNTIYF. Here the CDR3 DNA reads TGCAGCGTTGAGTCCACCCGGTTGGGAGGAAACACCATATATTTT.

CDR3 in amino acids: CASSPWDRGYNEQFF. CDR3 nucleotides: TGTGCCAGCAGCCCCTGGGACAGGGGTTACAATGAGCAGTTCTTC. The chain combines TRBV5-6 with TRBJ2-1, with TRBD1 matching 10 bases. The CDR3 consists of 15 residues. Per germline, CDR1 SGHDT and CDR2 YYEEEE. Trimming took 4 bases from V and 4 from J; bases not matched to a gene: 5.

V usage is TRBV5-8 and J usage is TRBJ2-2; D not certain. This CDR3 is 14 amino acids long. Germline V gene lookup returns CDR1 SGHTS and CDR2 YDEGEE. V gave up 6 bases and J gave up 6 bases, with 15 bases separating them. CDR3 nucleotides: TGTGCCAGCAATCCGGGCTTTAAATCCGGGGAGCTGTTTTTT. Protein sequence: CASNPGFKSGELFF.

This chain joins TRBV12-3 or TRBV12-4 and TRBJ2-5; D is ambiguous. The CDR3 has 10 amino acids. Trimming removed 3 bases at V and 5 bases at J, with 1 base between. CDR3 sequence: CASSLETQYF. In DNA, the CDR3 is TGTGCCAGCAGTTTGGAGACCCAGTACTTC.

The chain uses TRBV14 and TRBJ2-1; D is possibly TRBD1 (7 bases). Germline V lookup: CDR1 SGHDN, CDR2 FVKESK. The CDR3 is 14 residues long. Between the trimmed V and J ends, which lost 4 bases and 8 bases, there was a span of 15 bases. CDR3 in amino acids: CASSLRGGGDEQFF. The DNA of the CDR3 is TGTGCCAGCAGCCTCCGAGGGGGCGGGGATGAGCAGTTCTTC.

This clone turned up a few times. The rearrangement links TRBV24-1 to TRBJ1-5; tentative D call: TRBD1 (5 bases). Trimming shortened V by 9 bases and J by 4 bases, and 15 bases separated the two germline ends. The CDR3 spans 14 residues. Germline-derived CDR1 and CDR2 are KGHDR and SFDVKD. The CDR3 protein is CATVREGKNQPQHF. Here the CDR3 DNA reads TGTGCCACCGTCCGGGAGGGGAAAAATCAGCCCCAGCATTTT.

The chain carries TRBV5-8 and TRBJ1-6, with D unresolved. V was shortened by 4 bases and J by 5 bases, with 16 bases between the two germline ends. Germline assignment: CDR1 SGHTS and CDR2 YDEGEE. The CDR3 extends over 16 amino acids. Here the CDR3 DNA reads TGTGCCAGCAGCCAAGGGAAGATCCTACATAATTCACCCCTCCACTTT. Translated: CASSQGKILHNSPLHF. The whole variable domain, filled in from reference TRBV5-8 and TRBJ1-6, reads EAGVTQSPTHLIKTRGQQATLRCSPISGHTSVYWYQQALGLGLQFLLWYDEGEERNRGNFPPRFSGRQFPNYSSELNVNALELEDSALYLCASSQGKILHNSPLHFGNGTRLTVT.

The chain's CDR3 is CASSLVADGYTF. CDR3 coding DNA: TGTGCCAGCAGCTTGGTGGCAGATGGCTACACCTTC. The chain recombines TRBV5-6 with TRBJ1-2; no clear D. CDR1 is SGHDT, CDR2 YYEEEE, per germline. V was pared by 0 bases and J by 6 bases, with 6 bases between. This CDR3 is built from 12 residues.

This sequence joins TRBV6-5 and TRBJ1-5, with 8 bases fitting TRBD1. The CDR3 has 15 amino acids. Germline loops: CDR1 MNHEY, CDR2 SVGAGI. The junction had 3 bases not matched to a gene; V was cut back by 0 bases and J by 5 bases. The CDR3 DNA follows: TGTGCCAGCAGTTACTCGGCGACAGGGGATCAGCCCCAGCATTTT. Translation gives CASSYSATGDQPQHF.

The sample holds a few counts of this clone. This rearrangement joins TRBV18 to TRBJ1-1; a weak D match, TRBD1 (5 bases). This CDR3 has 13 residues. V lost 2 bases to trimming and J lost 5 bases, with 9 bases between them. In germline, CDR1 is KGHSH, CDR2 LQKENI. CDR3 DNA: TGTGCCAGCTCACCAATGGGGGAGACTGAAGCTTTCTTT. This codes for CASSPMGETEAFF.

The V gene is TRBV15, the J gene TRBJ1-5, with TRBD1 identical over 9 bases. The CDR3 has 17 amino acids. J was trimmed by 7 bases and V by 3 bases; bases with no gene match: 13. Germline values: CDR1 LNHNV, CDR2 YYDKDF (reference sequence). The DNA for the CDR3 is TGTGCCACCAGCAGCAGAGCCGGGACAGGGAAGGAACAGCCCCAGCATTTT. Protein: CATSSRAGTGKEQPQHF.

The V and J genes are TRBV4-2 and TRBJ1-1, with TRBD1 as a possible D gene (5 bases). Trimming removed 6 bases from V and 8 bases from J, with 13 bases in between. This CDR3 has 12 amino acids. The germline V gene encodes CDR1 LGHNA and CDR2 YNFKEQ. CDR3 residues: CASRGQAFEAFF. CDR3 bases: TGTGCCAGCAGGGGGCAGGCCTTCGAAGCTTTCTTT.